This T cell receptor (beta chain) was documented in a study of OX40 agonist ivuxolimab in advanced cancers. Across the study: The group had a mean age of around 60 years, ranged from about 20 to 80, and was 80% to 90% male.

As regards this clone: Its antigen is not identified.

Trimming removed 10 bases from V and 5 bases from J; junction bases left unmatched: 8. CDR1 and CDR2 from the germline V gene are WNHNN and SYGVQD (reference sequence). CDR3 size: 14 residues. Clones were sequenced by immunoSEQ multiplex PCR, and TCRdb holds only the in-frame ones, with some missing. Of about 83,000 clones in the sample, around 93% are singletons; the top ten hold roughly 9%. General study results and limits: Compared with others, partial responders at 0.1-3.0 mg/kg displayed clonal expansion among the lowest.

Material: CD4+ or CD8+ T cells sorted from blood, obtained in a trial of the OX40 agonist ivuxolimab. The receptor's source is an adult with an advanced solid tumor such as melanoma, head and neck, liver or kidney cancer. The J gene is TRBJ2-2, the V gene TRBV10-1; TRBD2 matches at 9 bases. The CDR3 sequence is CANLGLAGTGELFF. CDR3 DNA sequence: TGCGCCAACCTGGGACTAGCTGGAACCGGGGAGCTGTTTTTT.